These 29 T cell receptor beta chains came from one sample sequenced in a study of cytomegalovirus exposure and HLA in healthy donors. The PCR contained 60 Vbeta and 13 Jbeta primers. This table comes from immunoSEQ multiplex PCR, and its TCRdb copy is limited to in-frame clones, with some not included. The table lists about 130,000 clones, roughly 78% of them singletons. Sequences were obtained from PBMCs. The receptors were gathered from a man in his forties in good health and CMV-seronegative.

A note on this clone: The sample contains more than one DNA sequence encoding this CDR3. V and J are TRBV18 and TRBJ2-7, with 9 bases fitting TRBD1. CDR1 is KGHSH, CDR2 LQKENI, per germline. The CDR3 consists of 13 residues. V lost 6 bases and J lost 5; bases outside the gene matches: 5. Written as DNA, the CDR3 is TGTGCCAGCTCTCCCGGGACAGGGAACGAGCAGTACTTC. Translating it yields CASSPGTGNEQYF.

The rearrangement joins TRBV5-6 to TRBJ2-1, with 14 bases identical to TRBD2. The CDR3 runs 17 residues. V dropped 1 base and J dropped 6; count of bases not matched to a gene: 6. CDR1 is SGHDT and CDR2 is YYEEEE in the germline V gene. CDR3 region: CASSLSPGLAGVNEQFF. The CDR3 DNA sequence: TGTGCCAGCAGCTTGTCACCGGGACTAGCGGGAGTCAATGAGCAGTTCTTC. The whole variable domain, filled in from reference TRBV5-6 and TRBJ2-1, reads DAGVTQSPTHLIKTRGQQVTLRCSPKSGHDTVSWYQQALGQGPQFIFQYYEEEERQRGNFPDRFSGHQFPNYSSELNVNALLLGDSALYLCASSLSPGLAGVNEQFFGPGTRLTVL.

The rearrangement joins TRBV2 to TRBJ2-7; 11 bases align to TRBD1. After removal of 7 bases from V and 6 bases from J, the junction contained 8 bases not matched to a gene. This CDR3 region has 14 residues. Per germline, CDR1 SNHLY and CDR2 FYNNEI. In DNA, the CDR3 is TGTGCCAGCACCAGGACAGGGGGCCTTGGCGAGCAGTACTTC. Translation gives CASTRTGGLGEQYF.

The CDR3, as DNA: TGTGCCAGCAGCCCATTCTTTGCGGGAGTTTACAATGAGCAGTTCTTC. Translation gives CASSPFFAGVYNEQFF. V gene TRBV2 combines with J gene TRBJ2-1; the match to TRBD2 covers 7 bases. The CDR3 spans 16 residues. The germline gives CDR1 SNHLY, CDR2 FYNNEI. V gave up 6 bases and J gave up 4 bases; unmatched junction bases: 12.

This clone was observed a handful of times. The genes are TRBV5-1 and TRBJ2-5; TRBD2 matches at 10 bases. Germline trimming cut 0 bases from V and 1 base from J; bases unmatched to any gene: 3. The CDR3 covers 16 residues. Per germline, CDR1 SGHRS and CDR2 YFSETQ. The DNA of the CDR3 is TGCGCCAGCAGCTTGGCCGTAGCGGGGGGCCAAGAGACCCAGTACTTC. Protein: CASSLAVAGGQETQYF. Using reference TRBV5-1 and TRBJ2-5 for the parts outside the CDR3, the full variable domain is KAGVTQTPRYLIKTRGQQVTLSCSPISGHRSVSWYQQTPGQGLQFLFEYFSETQRNKGNFPGRFSGRQFSNSRSEMNVSTLELGDSALYLCASSLAVAGGQETQYFGPGTRLLVL.

This sequence joins TRBV27 and TRBJ1-1; 10 bases match TRBD1. The CDR3 loop spans 13 amino acids. The ends lost 5 bases at V and 6 bases at J; junction bases unmatched: 3. Germline loops: CDR1 MNHEY, CDR2 SMNVEV (reference sequence). CDR3 amino acids: CASSKGQGAEAFF. The CDR3 bases are TGTGCCAGCAGTAAAGGACAGGGGGCTGAAGCTTTCTTT.

This rearrangement joins TRBV30 to TRBJ2-5, with D possibly matching TRBD2 (5 bases). V was pared by 1 base and J by 5 bases, with 14 bases between. This CDR3 has 14 amino acids. Germline-derived CDR1 and CDR2 are GTSNPN and SVGIG (reference sequence). The CDR3 DNA is TGTGCCTGGAGTGCCGGGGTTAGCCTGGAGACCCAGTACTTC. Translation: CAWSAGVSLETQYF.

As to this clone: At one boundary the junction diverges from the germline segment, which might be a read error. The gene calls are TRBV9 and TRBJ1-2; weak D call: TRBD1 (6 bases). Germline CDR1 reads SGDLS; CDR2 reads YYNGEE. The CDR3 is made up of 13 amino acids. The DNA of the CDR3 is TGTGCCAGCAGCGTAGCTGGGGGGGGACAATTCAACTTC. This sequence encodes CASSVAGGGQFNF.

This clone showed up just a few times. The J gene is TRBJ1-3, the V gene TRBV29-1; D uncertain. CDR1 is SQVTM, CDR2 ANQGSEA, per germline. V was cut by 3 bases and J by 4 bases, with 13 bases left in between. This CDR3 is built from 14 residues. The CDR3 coding sequence is TGCAGCGTTGAGTGGGCACCTGGGGGAAACACCATATATTTT. As protein: CSVEWAPGGNTIYF.

The V call is TRBV7-9, the J call TRBJ1-2, with a tentative D call TRBD1 (5 bases). V was shortened by 5 bases and J by 2 bases, with 15 bases between the two germline ends. Germline V lookup: CDR1 SEHNR, CDR2 FQNEAQ (reference sequence). CDR3 length equals 15 residues. The CDR3 is CASSPLGGTNYGYTF. The CDR3 DNA follows: TGTGCCAGCAGCCCCTTGGGGGGAACGAACTATGGCTACACCTTC.

The chain has TRBV7-9 and TRBJ2-1; D remains unclear. This CDR3 has 13 residues. Per the germline V gene, CDR1 is SEHNR and CDR2 is FQNEAQ (reference sequence). V was clipped by 4 bases and J by 5 bases, with 9 bases between them. The CDR3 reads CASSWQNNNEQFF. The CDR3 DNA is TGTGCCAGCAGCTGGCAGAATAACAATGAGCAGTTCTTC. Complete variable domain (other parts from reference TRBV7-9 and TRBJ2-1): DTGVSQNPRHKITKRGQNVTFRCDPISEHNRLYWYRQTLGQGPEFLTYFQNEAQLEKSRLLSDRFSAERPKGSFSTLEIQRTEQGDSAMYLCASSWQNNNEQFFGPGTRLTVL.

The CDR3 loop reads CASSSLGGGMSEAFF. The DNA of the CDR3 is TGTGCCAGCAGTTCGCTCGGTGGAGGTATGTCTGAAGCTTTCTTT. The V and J genes are TRBV27 and TRBJ1-1; D unresolved. Trimming shortened V by 4 bases and J by 6 bases, and 18 bases separated the two germline ends. The CDR3 is made up of 15 amino acids. The germline gives CDR1 MNHEY, CDR2 SMNVEV (reference sequence).

The chain links TRBV5-1 to TRBJ2-7; 9 nucleotides align to TRBD1. V was pared by 2 bases and J by 0 bases, with 12 bases of the junction left unmatched. This CDR3 contains 18 residues. Germline assignment: CDR1 SGHRS and CDR2 YFSETQ. Here the CDR3 DNA reads TGCGCCAGCAGCTTCCGGGACAGGGCCACCACTCGCTCCTACGAGCAGTACTTC. Translated: CASSFRDRATTRSYEQYF.

This clone was counted between two and nine times. This chain uses TRBV11-2 with TRBJ2-3, with D tentatively TRBD1 (6 bases). CDR1 is SGHAT, CDR2 FQNNGV, per germline. The V and J ends lost 1 base and 5 bases respectively, with 16 bases between them. The CDR3 is made up of 16 amino acids. CDR3 nucleotides: TGTGCCAGCAGCTTAGGTCCTGAGGGGGTACAAGATACGCAGTATTTT. Its protein is CASSLGPEGVQDTQYF.

This chain uses TRBV7-6 with TRBJ2-2; D is ambiguous. The V end lost 0 bases, the J end lost 7 bases, and 12 bases lay between the germline ends. The CDR3 consists of 15 residues. Germline CDR1 SGHVS, CDR2 FNYEAQ. The CDR3: CASSLALVGVGELFF. CDR3 nucleotide sequence: TGTGCCAGCAGCTTAGCGTTGGTCGGAGTCGGGGAGCTGTTTTTT.

CDR3 bases: TGTGCCAGCAGATCGCAGGGGGCGGGTCAGCCCCAGCATTTT. Translating it yields CASRSQGAGQPQHF. The V and J genes are TRBV6-6 and TRBJ1-5, with 8 bases fitting TRBD1. Germline CDR1 MNHNY, CDR2 SVGAGI (reference sequence). This CDR3 comprises 14 residues. Unmatched junction bases numbered 7, after V lost 6 bases and J lost 6 bases.

The V gene is TRBV28, the J gene TRBJ2-7; the D gene is possibly TRBD1 (6 bases). Germline CDR1 MDHEN, CDR2 SYDVKM. The CDR3 contains 15 residues. V lost 4 bases, J lost 3 bases, and 16 bases lay in between. The CDR3 is CASSSQGTPIYEQYF. CDR3 nucleotides: TGTGCCAGCAGTTCGCAGGGGACCCCTATCTACGAGCAGTACTTC.

CDR3: CASSLDRGGDTEAFF. The CDR3 coding sequence is TGTGCCAGCAGCTTGGACAGGGGAGGTGACACTGAAGCTTTCTTT. V is TRBV7-2 and J is TRBJ1-1; 9 bases are shared with TRBD1. V trimming: 3 bases; J trimming: 3 bases; junction bases outside the gene matches: 5. The CDR3 is 15 amino acids. Germline V gene data show CDR1 as SGHTA and CDR2 as FQGNSA.

This rearrangement joins TRBV7-9 to TRBJ2-7; TRBD1 is a possible D gene (7 bases). The CDR3 consists of 13 residues. With 3 bases removed from V and 5 bases from J, the gap between germline ends came to 11 bases. Germline-derived CDR1 and CDR2 are SEHNR and FQNEAQ (reference sequence). The CDR3 is CASSFGGGNEQYF. In DNA form, the CDR3 reads TGTGCCAGCAGCTTCGGAGGGGGCAACGAGCAGTACTTC.

The rearrangement links TRBV5-6 to TRBJ2-7, with 9 bases matching TRBD2. V shed 0 bases, J shed 3 bases, and the junction held 4 bases outside the gene matches. The CDR3 contains 15 residues. CDR1 SGHDT and CDR2 YYEEEE come from the germline V gene. CDR3 protein: CASSLEIAGVYEQYF. The CDR3 region has the DNA TGTGCCAGCAGCTTGGAGATAGCGGGAGTCTACGAGCAGTACTTC.

The rearrangement links TRBV5-1 to TRBJ2-3; TRBD2 matches at 8 bases. The CDR3 has 14 amino acids. V lost 2 bases to trimming and J lost 3 bases; unmatched junction nucleotides: 2. CDR1 and CDR2 (germline): SGHRS, YFSETQ. This CDR3 reads CASSFPGGTDTQYF. In DNA form, the CDR3 reads TGCGCCAGCAGCTTCCCGGGGGGGACAGATACGCAGTATTTT.

CDR3 region: CAWSLVRGSYGYTF. CDR3 DNA sequence: TGTGCCTGGAGTTTGGTCAGGGGAAGCTATGGCTACACCTTC. The J gene is TRBJ1-2, the V gene TRBV30; perhaps TRBD1 as D (6 bases). With 2 bases removed from V and 4 bases from J, the gap between germline ends came to 14 bases. The CDR3 totals 14 residues. Germline V gene lookup returns CDR1 GTSNPN and CDR2 SVGIG (reference sequence).

As concerns this clone: The sample contains more than one DNA sequence encoding this CDR3. The chain is built from TRBV28 and TRBJ1-1; no reliable D call. Trimming left V 4 bases short and J 0 bases short, with 6 bases between. CDR1 and CDR2 from the germline V gene are MDHEN and SYDVKM. This CDR3 has 13 residues. The CDR3 sequence is CASSSTVNTEAFF. The CDR3 region has the DNA TGTGCCAGCAGTTCTACAGTGAACACTGAAGCTTTCTTT. The entire variable domain, with the rest obtained from reference TRBV28 and TRBJ1-1, is as follows: DVKVTQSSRYLVKRTGEKVFLECVQDMDHENMFWYRQDPGLGLRLIYFSYDVKMKEKGDIPEGYSVSREKKERFSLILESASTNQTSMYLCASSSTVNTEAFFGQGTRLTVV.

By frequency in the sample, this clone is medium-sized (0.01 to 0.1%). V and J are TRBV19 and TRBJ2-1; 8 positions agree with TRBD1. Germline CDR1 reads LNHDA; CDR2 reads SQIVND (reference sequence). CDR3 size: 14 residues. After removal of 5 bases from V and 8 bases from J, the junction contained 8 bases not matched to a gene. The CDR3 is CASSEAGGRDEQFF. CDR3 nucleotides: TGTGCCAGTAGTGAGGCAGGGGGCCGGGATGAGCAGTTCTTC. The variable domain in full, completed from reference TRBV19 and TRBJ2-1, reads DGGITQSPKYLFRKEGQNVTLSCEQNLNHDAMYWYRQDPGQGLRLIYYSQIVNDFQKGDIAEGYSVSREKKESFPLTVTSAQKNPTAFYLCASSEAGGRDEQFFGPGTRLTVL.

The chain recombines TRBV5-1 with TRBJ2-7; 8 bases fit TRBD1. CDR1 and CDR2 (germline): SGHRS, YFSETQ. The CDR3 runs 14 residues. With V trimmed by 4 bases and J by 5 bases, 8 bases remained unmatched. In nucleotides, the CDR3 is TGCGCCAGCAGCCGCCGTGGACAGGGAGACGAGCAGTACTTC. It translates to CASSRRGQGDEQYF. Looking up the rest from reference TRBV5-1 and TRBJ2-7 gives the full variable domain: KAGVTQTPRYLIKTRGQQVTLSCSPISGHRSVSWYQQTPGQGLQFLFEYFSETQRNKGNFPGRFSGRQFSNSRSEMNVSTLELGDSALYLCASSRRGQGDEQYFGPGTRLTVT.

The rearrangement uses TRBV5-1 and TRBJ2-5; TRBD1 matches at 8 bases. CDR3 length: 16 residues. The germline gives CDR1 SGHRS, CDR2 YFSETQ. Trimming removed 4 bases from V and 2 bases from J; junction bases left unmatched: 10. CDR3 sequence: CASSPTLGQGQETQYF. CDR3 nucleotide sequence: TGCGCCAGCAGCCCCACCCTCGGACAGGGACAAGAGACCCAGTACTTC.

This clone was seen only a few times. The chain uses TRBV5-4 and TRBJ2-7; 10 nucleotides match TRBD2. The CDR3 has 15 amino acids. Germline CDR1 SGHNT, CDR2 YYREEE (reference sequence). The V segment lost 0 bases and the J segment 5 bases; nucleotides outside the gene matches: 5. CDR3 nucleotide sequence: TGTGCCAGCAGCTTGGCAGCGGGAGGGATCCACGAGCAGTACTTC. Translation: CASSLAAGGIHEQYF.

The V gene is TRBV7-8, the J gene TRBJ1-5; D is unclear. Per germline, CDR1 SGHVS and CDR2 FQNEAQ. The V and J ends lost 5 bases and 2 bases respectively, with 13 bases between them. The CDR3 spans 15 residues. The CDR3 DNA sequence: TGTGCCAGCAGCCCGAACTTCGGGGGCAATCAGCCCCAGCATTTT. Its protein product is CASSPNFGGNQPQHF. The full variable domain, in which reference TRBV7-8 and TRBJ1-5 provide the parts outside the CDR3, is GAGVSQSPRYKVAKRGQDVALRCDPISGHVSLFWYQQALGQGPEFLTYFQNEAQLDKSGLPSDRFFAERPEGSVSTLKIQRTQQEDSAVYLCASSPNFGGNQPQHFGDGTRLSIL.

The chain carries TRBV30 and TRBJ1-6, with a possible D match to TRBD1 (5 bases). V dropped 0 bases and J dropped 7 bases, with 16 bases sitting between them. The CDR3 totals 16 residues. Germline V gene lookup returns CDR1 GTSNPN and CDR2 SVGIG (reference sequence). CDR3 amino acids: CAWSVRGRVKNSPLHF. The CDR3 coding sequence is TGTGCCTGGAGTGTACGCGGCAGGGTAAAGAATTCACCCCTCCACTTT.